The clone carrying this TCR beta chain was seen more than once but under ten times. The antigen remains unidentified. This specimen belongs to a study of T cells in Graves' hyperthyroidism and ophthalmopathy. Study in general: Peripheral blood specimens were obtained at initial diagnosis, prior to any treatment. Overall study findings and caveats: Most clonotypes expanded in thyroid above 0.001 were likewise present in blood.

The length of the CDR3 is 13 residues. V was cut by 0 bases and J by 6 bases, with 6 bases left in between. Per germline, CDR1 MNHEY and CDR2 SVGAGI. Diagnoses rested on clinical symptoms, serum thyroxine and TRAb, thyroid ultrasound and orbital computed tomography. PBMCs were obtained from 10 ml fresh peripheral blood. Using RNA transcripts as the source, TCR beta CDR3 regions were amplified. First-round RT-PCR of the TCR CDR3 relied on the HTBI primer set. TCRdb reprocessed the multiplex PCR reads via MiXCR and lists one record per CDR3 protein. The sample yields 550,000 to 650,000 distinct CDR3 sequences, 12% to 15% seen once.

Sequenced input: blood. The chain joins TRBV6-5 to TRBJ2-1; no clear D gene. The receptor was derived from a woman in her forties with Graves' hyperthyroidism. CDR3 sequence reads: CASSYSSRNEQFF. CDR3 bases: TGTGCCAGCAGTTACTCCTCCCGCAATGAGCAGTTCTTC.